One and the same sample provided the 24 T cell receptor beta chains below, sequenced in a study of Ad26.COV2.S vaccination and SARS-CoV-2 variants. Treatment noted: about 20 received Ad26.COV2.S at low or high dose, single or two shots; about 5 received placebo; per-sample allocation not given. Specimen acquisition occurred on day 63 following the initial vaccine or placebo injection. Data came from immunoSEQ multiplex PCR; TCRdb stores just in-frame clones and leaves some out. The sample lists some 290,000 clones; roughly 80% were seen once. Sequencing was performed on peripheral blood, taken in a trial of Ad26.COV2.S vaccine versus placebo. Source of these receptors: a person aged 18 to 65 who received the Ad26.COV2.S COVID-19 vaccine or a placebo.

V gene TRBV6-5 combines with J gene TRBJ1-2; 7 nucleotides agree with TRBD1. The ends lost 5 bases at V and 4 bases at J; junction bases unmatched: 4. CDR1 and CDR2 from the germline V gene are MNHEY and SVGAGI. The CDR3 runs to 13 residues. The CDR3 loop is CASSPGGGYGYTF. CDR3 nucleotide sequence: TGTGCCAGCAGTCCAGGGGGTGGCTATGGCTACACCTTC.

The chain combines TRBV30 with TRBJ1-4, with 8 bases matching TRBD1. There are 13 residues in the CDR3. The V gene's germline CDR1 is GTSNPN and CDR2 SVGIG (reference sequence). Germline trimming cut 0 bases from V and 7 bases from J; bases unmatched to any gene: 1. CDR3 in amino acids: CAWSVGTGEKLFF. CDR3 coding DNA: TGTGCCTGGAGTGTCGGGACAGGTGAAAAACTGTTTTTT.

The CDR3 protein is CASSYSGQASYEQYF. CDR3 in DNA: TGTGCCAGCAGTTACTCGGGACAGGCTTCCTACGAGCAGTACTTC. The chain combines TRBV6-2 or TRBV6-3 with TRBJ2-7, with TRBD1 matching 8 bases. This CDR3 comprises 15 residues. V lost 0 bases to trimming and J lost 1 base; unmatched junction nucleotides: 2. CDR1 is MNHEY and CDR2 is SVGEGT in the germline V gene.

The chain uses TRBV11-3 and TRBJ1-1; tentative D call: TRBD1 (5 bases). Germline V gene data show CDR1 as SGHNT and CDR2 as YENEEA. The CDR3 has 13 residues. V lost 5 bases and J 4 bases, leaving 11 bases between the germline ends. Written as DNA, the CDR3 is TGTGCCAGCAGCCTCCAGGGTATCACTGAAGCTTTCTTT. Residues: CASSLQGITEAFF.

The chain employs TRBV4-2 and TRBJ2-7; a weak D match, TRBD2 (6 bases). CDR3 size: 15 residues. The germline V gene has CDR1 LGHNA and CDR2 YNFKEQ. V was shortened by 0 bases and J by 1 base, with 10 bases between the two germline ends. The CDR3 loop is CASSQDSGTSYEQYF. CDR3 in DNA: TGTGCCAGCAGCCAAGATAGCGGAACTTCCTACGAGCAGTACTTC.

The CDR3 nucleotides are TGTGCCAGCAGCGACCCAGGGACGAGGCAGTTCTTC. Residues: CASSDPGTRQFF. The rearrangement uses TRBV7-7 and TRBJ2-1; D possibly uses TRBD1 or TRBD2 (5 bases each). V dropped 5 bases and J dropped 12 bases, with 14 bases sitting between them. The germline V gene encodes CDR1 SSHAT and CDR2 FNYEAQ (reference sequence). This CDR3 has 12 residues.

The V gene is TRBV6-6, the J gene TRBJ1-5, with D uncertain. From germline, CDR1 is MNHNY and CDR2 SVGAGI (reference sequence). The ends were cut back, 8 bases at V and 3 bases at J, with 8 bases in the middle. The CDR3 consists of 12 residues. CDR3 nucleotides: TGTGCCAGCTGCAGGCCCAATCAGCCCCAGCATTTT. Translated, it gives CASCRPNQPQHF.

This clone has a handful of counts. The chain combines TRBV10-1 with TRBJ1-6; D unclear. This CDR3 has 14 residues. The V end lost 6 bases, the J end lost 8 bases, and 14 bases lay between the germline ends. Germline V gene lookup returns CDR1 WNHNN and CDR2 SYGVQD (reference sequence). CDR3 nucleotides: TGCGCCAGCAGCCAAGACATCCGGGATTCACCCCTCCACTTT. As protein: CASSQDIRDSPLHF.

This rearrangement joins TRBV9 to TRBJ2-7, with TRBD1 matching over 7 bases. V lost 4 bases and J lost 7; bases outside the gene matches: 11. Germline V gives CDR1 SGDLS, CDR2 YYNGEE. The CDR3 spans 14 residues. The CDR3 is CASSPRDSTGEQYF. The CDR3, as DNA: TGTGCCAGCAGCCCCCGGGACAGCACCGGAGAGCAGTACTTC.

For the CDR3, the DNA is TGTGCCAGCAACCTCATCGGACAGGGAAATCAGCCCCAGCATTTT. Translated, it gives CASNLIGQGNQPQHF. J is TRBJ1-5 and V is TRBV5-3; 8 positions match TRBD1. TRBV5-3 qualifies as an ORF whose function is uncertain. This CDR3 is built from 15 residues. V dropped 8 bases and J dropped 4; count of bases not matched to a gene: 11.

The J gene is TRBJ2-3, the V gene TRBV19; D may be TRBD1 or TRBD2 (5 bases each). The CDR3 has 16 residues. CDR1 is LNHDA, CDR2 SQIVND, per germline (reference sequence). V dropped 7 bases and J dropped 2 bases, with 19 bases sitting between them. CDR3 nucleotide sequence: TGTGCCAGTAAAGAGGGGCTCATCTTTTTCACAGATACGCAGTATTTT. It yields the protein CASKEGLIFFTDTQYF.

Here the CDR3 reads CASSVVQGVTGELFF. The CDR3 nucleotides read TGTGCCAGCAGCGTAGTGCAGGGCGTCACCGGGGAGCTGTTTTTT. This sequence joins TRBV9 and TRBJ2-2, with TRBD1 as a possible D gene (5 bases). V lost 0 bases and J 4 bases, leaving 10 bases between the germline ends. The germline V gene has CDR1 SGDLS and CDR2 YYNGEE. The CDR3 extends over 15 amino acids.

The CDR3: CASSFARTGVADTQYF. As DNA, the CDR3 is TGTGCCAGCAGTTTCGCTAGAACGGGGGTGGCAGATACGCAGTATTTT. This chain links TRBV6-6 with TRBJ2-3; D possibly corresponds to TRBD2 (6 bases). With 4 bases removed from V and 4 bases from J, the gap between germline ends came to 18 bases. The germline V gene encodes CDR1 MNHNY and CDR2 SVGAGI (reference sequence). The CDR3 extends over 16 amino acids.

This clone was seen only once. The gene calls are TRBV2 and TRBJ1-1; D gene ambiguous. The V gene's germline CDR1 is SNHLY and CDR2 FYNNEI. V gave up 6 bases and J gave up 4 bases, with 12 bases separating them. The CDR3 runs to 13 residues. The CDR3 DNA follows: TGTGCCAGCAGGGCGACATTGAGCACTGAAGCTTTCTTT. The encoded protein is CASRATLSTEAFF.

The chain joins TRBV27 to TRBJ1-3; a possible D gene is TRBD1 (6 bases). The CDR3 sequence is 15 residues long. Trimming shortened V by 4 bases and J by 7 bases, and 17 bases separated the two germline ends. Germline CDR1 and CDR2: MNHEY and SMNVEV (reference sequence). The CDR3 sequence is CASSSTRGNWNTIYF. The CDR3 region has the DNA TGTGCCAGCAGTTCCACCAGGGGTAATTGGAACACCATATATTTT.

V gene TRBV28 combines with J gene TRBJ2-1, with TRBD2 matching 7 bases. CDR3 length: 15 amino acids. After removal of 7 bases from V and 7 bases from J, the junction contained 13 bases not matched to a gene. Germline V lookup: CDR1 MDHEN, CDR2 SYDVKM. CDR3 nucleotides: TGTGCCAGCACCTTGCACGGGGGAGGGTTTAATGAGCAGTTCTTC. Its translation: CASTLHGGGFNEQFF.

This clone was counted a single time. The V gene is TRBV3-1 (or the pseudogene TRBV3-2), the J gene TRBJ1-2; D gene uncertain. In germline, CDR1 is LGHDT, CDR2 YNNKEL (reference sequence). The CDR3 totals 14 residues. V was cut by 4 bases and J by 4 bases, with 13 bases left in between. In DNA, the CDR3 is TGTGCCAGCAGCCTGGACCGGCGCCTCTATGGCTACACCTTC. It encodes CASSLDRRLYGYTF.

This clone was picked up one time. This chain uses TRBV6-2 or TRBV6-3 with TRBJ1-1; no reliable D call. CDR1 is MNHEY and CDR2 is SVGEGT in the germline V gene. Trimming cost V 5 bases and J 0 bases, with 22 bases left between them. The CDR3 consists of 18 residues. This CDR3 is CASSNPPGRWEVNTEAFF. Here the CDR3 DNA reads TGTGCCAGCAGTAACCCCCCGGGCAGGTGGGAGGTGAACACTGAAGCTTTCTTT.

CDR3 coding DNA: TGTGCCAGCTCACCGGTGGACAGGGGGCGGGCCAAAAACATTCAGTACTTC. Its protein is CASSPVDRGRAKNIQYF. The chain joins TRBV18 to TRBJ2-4; TRBD1 agrees at 11 bases. Germline values: CDR1 KGHSH, CDR2 LQKENI. V trimming: 3 bases; J trimming: 1 base; junction bases outside the gene matches: 5. This CDR3 is 17 amino acids long.

The chain recombines TRBV3-1 (or the pseudogene TRBV3-2) with TRBJ2-7; the D gene is possibly TRBD2 (6 bases). Trimming took off 2 bases at V and 3 bases at J, with 14 bases between the two ends. Germline-derived CDR1 and CDR2 are LGHDT and YNNKEL (reference sequence). The CDR3 is 15 residues long. CDR3 sequence reads: CASSQSRPRGYEQYF. CDR3 sequence (DNA): TGTGCCAGCAGCCAATCTCGTCCGCGGGGCTACGAGCAGTACTTC.

The chain is built from TRBV28 and TRBJ2-5; D gene unclear. The CDR3 consists of 14 residues. The germline V and J ends were trimmed by 3 bases and 3 bases, with 11 bases remaining between them. The germline CDR1 and CDR2 sequences are MDHEN and SYDVKM. The CDR3 DNA follows: TGTGCCAGCAGTTTCGATCCTGGAGAAGAGACCCAGTACTTC. Translating gives CASSFDPGEETQYF.

The chain has TRBV18 and TRBJ1-1; possibly TRBD1 for D (5 bases). Germline CDR1 and CDR2: KGHSH and LQKENI. There are 12 residues in the CDR3. Trimming left V 5 bases short and J 7 bases short, with 11 bases between. CDR3 region: CASSFGGNEAFF. CDR3 DNA sequence: TGTGCCAGCTCATTTGGGGGGAATGAAGCTTTCTTT.

The chain links TRBV19 to TRBJ1-6, with D perhaps TRBD1 (5 bases). Germline V CDR1 and CDR2: LNHDA, SQIVND (reference sequence). CDR3 length: 16 residues. The germline V and J ends were trimmed by 6 bases and 7 bases, with 19 bases remaining between them. The CDR3 protein is CASRPWGERGNSPLHF. DNA of the CDR3: TGTGCCAGTAGGCCTTGGGGGGAAAGGGGAAATTCACCCCTCCACTTT.

This clone has more than one count but fewer than ten. The chain combines TRBV5-6 with TRBJ1-2; no reliable D call. The V gene's germline CDR1 is SGHDT and CDR2 YYEEEE. V lost 3 bases and J lost 2, with 14 bases in between. CDR3 length: 15 amino acids. The DNA of the CDR3 is TGTGCCAGCAGCTCCGGGCCCGCCTCAAACTATGGCTACACCTTC. It translates to CASSSGPASNYGYTF.